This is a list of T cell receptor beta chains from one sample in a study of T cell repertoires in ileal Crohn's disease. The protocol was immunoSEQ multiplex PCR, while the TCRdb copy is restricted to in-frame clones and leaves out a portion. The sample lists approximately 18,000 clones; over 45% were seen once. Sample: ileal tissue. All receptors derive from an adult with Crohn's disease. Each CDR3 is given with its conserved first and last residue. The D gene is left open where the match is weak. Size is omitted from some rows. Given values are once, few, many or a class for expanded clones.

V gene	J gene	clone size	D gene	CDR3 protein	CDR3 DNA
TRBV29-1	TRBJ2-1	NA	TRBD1	CSARPAADRAYNEQFF	TGCAGCGCCCGCCCCGCGGCGGACAGGGCTTACAATGAGCAGTTCTTC
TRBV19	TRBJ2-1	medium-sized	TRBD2	CAAGTSGNEQFF	TGTGCCGCCGGGACTAGCGGCAATGAGCAGTTCTTC
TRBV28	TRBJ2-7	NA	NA	CASSTVEYEQYF	TGTGCCAGCAGCACAGTAGAATACGAGCAGTACTTC
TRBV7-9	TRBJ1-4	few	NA	CASSEAQGGKEKLFF	TGTGCCAGCAGCGAGGCCCAGGGCGGTAAGGAAAAACTGTTTTTT
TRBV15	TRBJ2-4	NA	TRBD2	CATSTRLAGGLAKNIQYF	TGTGCCACCAGCACAAGACTAGCGGGAGGCCTAGCCAAAAACATTCAGTACTTC
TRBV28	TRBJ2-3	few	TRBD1	CASSSGGSRTDTQYF	TGTGCCAGCAGCTCAGGGGGTTCCCGCACAGATACGCAGTATTTT
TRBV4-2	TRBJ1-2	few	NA	CASSRQGQSYGYTF	TGTGCCAGCAGCCGACAAGGACAGAGCTATGGCTACACCTTC
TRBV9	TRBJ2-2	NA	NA	CASSVLSGELFF	TGTGCCAGCAGCGTCTTATCCGGGGAGCTGTTTTTT
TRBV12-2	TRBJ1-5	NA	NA	CASRLGGQRRWNQPQHF	TGTGCAAGTCGCTTAGGCGGACAGAGAAGGTGGAATCAGCCCCAGCATTTT
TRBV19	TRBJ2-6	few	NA	CASRKAQGMGSGANVLTF	TGTGCCAGTAGGAAGGCCCAGGGAATGGGCTCTGGGGCCAACGTCCTGACTTTC
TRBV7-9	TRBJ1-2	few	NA	CASSPGRRHRVF	TGTGCCAGCAGTCCCGGGAGGCGACATAGAGTCTTC
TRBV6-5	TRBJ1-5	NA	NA	CASSSPGQPQHF	TGTGCCAGCAGCTCCCCGGGTCAGCCCCAGCATTTT
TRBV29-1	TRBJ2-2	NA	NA	CSVEVPLTGELFF	TGCAGCGTTGAAGTCCCCCTCACCGGGGAGCTGTTTTTT
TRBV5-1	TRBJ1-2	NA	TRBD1	CASSYTGGNGYTF	TGCGCCAGCAGCTACACAGGGGGCAATGGCTACACCTTC
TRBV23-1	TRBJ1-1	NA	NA	CASSPVGGFGEAFF	TGCGCCAGCAGTCCCGTGGGGGGGTTTGGTGAAGCTTTCTTT
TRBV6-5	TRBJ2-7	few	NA	CASSVHRAEQYF	TGTGCCAGCTCCGTCCACAGAGCCGAGCAGTACTTC
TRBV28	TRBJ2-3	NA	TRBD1	CASSGRTGGDTQYF	TGTGCCAGCAGCGGGAGGACAGGGGGAGATACGCAGTATTTT
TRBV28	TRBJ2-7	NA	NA	CASISAGSSYEQYF	TGTGCCAGCATCTCCGCCGGGTCCTCCTACGAGCAGTACTTC
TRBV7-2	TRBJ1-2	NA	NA	CASSLAPGYGYTF	TGTGCCAGCAGCTTAGCCCCAGGCTATGGCTACACCTTC
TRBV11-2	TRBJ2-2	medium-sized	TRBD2	CASSSGSGTNTGELFF	TGTGCCAGCAGCTCAGGCAGCGGGACGAACACCGGGGAGCTGTTTTTT
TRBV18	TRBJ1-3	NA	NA	CASSLTDSGNTIYF	TGTGCCAGCTCCTTGACTGACTCTGGAAACACCATATATTTT
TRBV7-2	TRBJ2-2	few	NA	CASSFQVTGELFF	TGTGCCAGCAGCTTCCAGGTCACCGGGGAGCTGTTTTTT
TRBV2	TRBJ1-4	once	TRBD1	CASRGQGARNEKLFF	TGTGCCAGCAGGGGACAGGGGGCTCGTAATGAAAAACTGTTTTTT
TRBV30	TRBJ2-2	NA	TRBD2	CAWSRGGSAGELFF	TGTGCCTGGAGTCGGGGCGGGAGCGCCGGGGAGCTGTTTTTT
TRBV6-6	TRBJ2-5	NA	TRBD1	CASSQGQTQETQYF	TGTGCCAGCAGTCAGGGACAGACTCAAGAGACCCAGTACTTC
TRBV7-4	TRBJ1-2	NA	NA	CASSLPLEEYGYTF	TGTGCCAGCAGCTTACCCCTTGAGGAGTATGGCTACACCTTC
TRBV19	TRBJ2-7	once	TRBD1	CASSPPGQPYEQYF	TGTGCCAGTTCTCCCCCGGGACAGCCCTACGAGCAGTACTTC
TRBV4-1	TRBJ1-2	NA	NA	CASSQVLAPSGYTF	TGCGCCAGCAGCCAAGTATTAGCTCCTAGCGGCTACACCTTC
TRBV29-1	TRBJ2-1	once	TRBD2	CSVPGLAGGYYNEQFF	TGCAGCGTCCCGGGACTAGCGGGAGGTTACTACAATGAGCAGTTCTTC
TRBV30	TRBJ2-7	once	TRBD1	CAWRTGGYEQYF	TGTGCCTGGAGGACAGGGGGCTACGAGCAGTACTTC
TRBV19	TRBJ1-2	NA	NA	CASSSMGTGFYGYTF	TGTGCCAGTAGCTCCATGGGGACTGGCTTCTATGGCTACACCTTC